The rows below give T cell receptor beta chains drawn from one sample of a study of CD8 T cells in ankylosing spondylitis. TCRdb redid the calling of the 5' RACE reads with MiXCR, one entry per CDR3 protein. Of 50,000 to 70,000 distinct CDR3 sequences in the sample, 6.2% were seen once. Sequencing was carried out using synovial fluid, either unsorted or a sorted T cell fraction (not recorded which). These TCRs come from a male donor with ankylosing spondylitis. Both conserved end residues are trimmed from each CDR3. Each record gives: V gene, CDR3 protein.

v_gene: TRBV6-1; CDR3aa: ASRRRDIGQETQY
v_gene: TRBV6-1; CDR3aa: ASSDPLHGERYGYT
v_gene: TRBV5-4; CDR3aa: ASSPNTDTQY
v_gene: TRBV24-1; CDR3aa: ATSVMGPGGYTEAF
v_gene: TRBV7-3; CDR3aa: ASSFSGGFTDTQY
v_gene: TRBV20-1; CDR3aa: SAGLNRVVETQY
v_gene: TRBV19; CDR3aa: ASSIGGRDSPLH
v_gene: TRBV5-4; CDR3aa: ASSFGVAGINEQF
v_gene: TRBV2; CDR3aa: ASSAGLAWVNEQF
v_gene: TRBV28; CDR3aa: ASSPAGGDTQY
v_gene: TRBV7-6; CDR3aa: ASSLGTGGAETQY
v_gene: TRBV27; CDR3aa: ASSGFPGLNPNYEQY